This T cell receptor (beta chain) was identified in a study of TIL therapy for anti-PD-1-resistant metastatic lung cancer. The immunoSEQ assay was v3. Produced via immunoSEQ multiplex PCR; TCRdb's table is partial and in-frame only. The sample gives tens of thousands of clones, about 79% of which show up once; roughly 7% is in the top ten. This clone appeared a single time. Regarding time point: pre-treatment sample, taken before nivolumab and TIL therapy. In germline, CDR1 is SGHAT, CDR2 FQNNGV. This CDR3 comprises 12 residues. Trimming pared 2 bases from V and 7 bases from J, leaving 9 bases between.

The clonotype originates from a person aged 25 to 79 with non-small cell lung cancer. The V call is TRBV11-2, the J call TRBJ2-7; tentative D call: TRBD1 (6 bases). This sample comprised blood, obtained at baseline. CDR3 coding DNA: TGTGCCAGCAGCTTATTCGGGACAGAGCAGTACTTC. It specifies CASSLFGTEQYF.